Each of the 28 T cell receptor beta chains below was sequenced from the same sample in a study of response to subunit inactivated influenza vaccine. TCRdb re-derived calls from the RT-PCR reads in MiXCR, one entry per CDR3 protein. The data show 500,000 to 600,000 distinct CDR3 sequences, around 8% seen once. The sequencing here drew on PBMCs from blood, taken roughly 24 months after vaccination. The receptors derive from a man aged 45-69 years who received an inactivated influenza vaccine.

The chain links TRBV2 to TRBJ2-1, with 14 bases identical to TRBD2. The ends lost 5 bases at V and 10 bases at J; junction bases unmatched: 10. Germline CDR1 SNHLY, CDR2 FYNNEI. The CDR3 sequence is 16 residues long. Here the CDR3 reads CASSPGLAGGRGEQFF. The DNA of the CDR3 is TGTGCCAGCAGTCCCGGACTAGCGGGAGGCCGGGGGGAGCAGTTCTTC.

This clonotype was observed a handful of times. The chain links TRBV6-5 to TRBJ2-6; a possible D gene is TRBD2 (6 bases). The CDR3 extends over 16 amino acids. The germline CDR1 and CDR2 sequences are MNHEY and SVGAGI. The V gene lost 3 bases and the J gene lost 2 bases, with 11 bases spanning the gap. For the CDR3, the DNA is TGTGCCAGCAGTTATTGGGGAGGTACTGGGGCCAACGTCCTGACTTTC. This gives the protein CASSYWGGTGANVLTF.

This clonotype showed up many times. V gene TRBV20-1 combines with J gene TRBJ1-1; D is ambiguous. The CDR3 extends over 11 amino acids. Germline CDR1 and CDR2: DFQATT and SNEGSKA (reference sequence). The CDR3 region is CYPGGSTEAFF. The CDR3 DNA is TGCTATCCGGGCGGGAGCACTGAAGCTTTCTTT.

This clonotype appeared many times. The chain links TRBV5-1 to TRBJ1-6; D call uncertain. The CDR3 contains 16 residues. Germline loops: CDR1 SGHRS, CDR2 YFSETQ. Trimming pared 0 bases from V and 1 base from J, leaving 8 bases between. DNA for the CDR3: TGCGCCAGCAGCTTGGATCTGGTTTCCTATAATTCACCCCTCCACTTT. Amino acids: CASSLDLVSYNSPLHF.

This chain uses TRBV9 with TRBJ2-1; 9 bases are shared with TRBD2. V was pared by 0 bases and J by 8 bases, with 6 bases of the junction left unmatched. The germline V gene encodes CDR1 SGDLS and CDR2 YYNGEE. The CDR3 contains 15 residues. The CDR3 protein is CASSVVASGMDEQFF. For the CDR3, the DNA is TGTGCCAGCAGCGTAGTCGCTAGCGGGATGGATGAGCAGTTCTTC.

This clonotype showed up many times. The genes are TRBV10-3 and TRBJ1-1; D is possibly TRBD1 (5 bases). V gave up 10 bases and J gave up 1 base, with 16 bases separating them. Germline V lookup: CDR1 ENHRY, CDR2 SYGVKD. This CDR3 has 14 amino acids. The CDR3 sequence: CANSDGGGNTEAFF. CDR3 DNA: TGTGCCAACTCAGATGGGGGGGGGAACACTGAAGCTTTCTTT.

This clonotype has only a few counts. This chain links TRBV3-1 with TRBJ2-2; D gene uncertain. The CDR3 loop spans 17 amino acids. Germline values: CDR1 LGHDT, CDR2 YNNKEL (reference sequence). Deletions cut 0 bases from V and 6 bases from J, with 17 bases between. The CDR3 nucleotides read TGTGCCAGCAGCCAAGATCTGGTTCGGACGTCGGCCGGGGAGCTGTTTTTT. Translated, it gives CASSQDLVRTSAGELFF.

This clonotype was seen ten or more times. V is TRBV20-1 and J is TRBJ2-1, with unresolved D. Between the trimmed V and J ends, which lost 2 bases and 1 base, there was a span of 9 bases. The CDR3 sequence is 14 residues long. CDR1 DFQATT and CDR2 SNEGSKA come from the germline V gene (reference sequence). The CDR3 sequence: CSARLGISYNEQFF. Here the CDR3 DNA reads TGCAGTGCTAGATTGGGGATTTCCTACAATGAGCAGTTCTTC.

CDR3 residues: CASSQSTGIEQFF. The CDR3 DNA sequence: TGTGCCAGCAGCCAATCCACTGGCATTGAGCAGTTCTTC. V and J are TRBV3-1 and TRBJ2-1, with D hard to call. CDR1 is LGHDT and CDR2 is YNNKEL in the germline V gene (reference sequence). Trimming took 2 bases from V and 9 from J, leaving 11 bases between them. There are 13 residues in the CDR3.

This clonotype was observed a few times. For the CDR3, the DNA is TGTGCCAGCTCACTCACCCTAGCGGGGGAAGCACCGGAGACCCAGTACTTC. Encoded protein: CASSLTLAGEAPETQYF. The chain links TRBV18 to TRBJ2-5, with 10 bases aligning to TRBD2. The V segment lost 4 bases and the J segment 5 bases; nucleotides outside the gene matches: 13. The CDR3 runs to 17 residues. Germline CDR1 and CDR2: KGHSH and LQKENI.

The chain uses TRBV9 and TRBJ2-5; D may be TRBD2 (5 bases). The CDR3 length is 16 residues. CDR1 is SGDLS, CDR2 YYNGEE, per germline. Trimming stripped 0 bases from V and 4 bases from J, with 16 bases between. CDR3 loop: CASSVVGLVAGETQYF. The DNA for the CDR3 is TGTGCCAGCAGCGTAGTAGGGCTAGTGGCGGGAGAGACCCAGTACTTC.

The rearrangement joins TRBV7-2 to TRBJ2-2; D is possibly TRBD2 (5 bases). The ends were cut back, 5 bases at V and 7 bases at J, with 23 bases in the middle. The CDR3 covers 17 residues. The germline V gene encodes CDR1 SGHTA and CDR2 FQGNSA. The CDR3 DNA follows: TGTGCCAGCAGCCTGCTTACCAGCCGGACTGGGAGCGGGGAGCTGTTTTTT. Translation gives CASSLLTSRTGSGELFF. The whole variable domain, filled in from reference TRBV7-2 and TRBJ2-2, reads GAGVSQSPSNKVTEKGKDVELRCDPISGHTALYWYRQSLGQGLEFLIYFQGNSAPDKSGLPSDRFSAERTGGSVSTLTIQRTQQEDSAVYLCASSLLTSRTGSGELFFGEGSRLTVL.

This clonotype was observed at least ten times. The genes are TRBV7-2 and TRBJ1-6; the D is unclear. Trimming removed 5 bases from V and 8 bases from J, with 7 bases in between. This CDR3 contains 12 residues. Germline CDR1 reads SGHTA; CDR2 reads FQGNSA. The CDR3 DNA follows: TGTGCCAGCAGCCTGACCCATTCACCCCTCCACTTT. This encodes CASSLTHSPLHF.

This clonotype was found many times. The chain recombines TRBV5-1 with TRBJ2-1; 7 bases match TRBD1. Germline V lookup: CDR1 SGHRS, CDR2 YFSETQ. The CDR3 is made up of 16 amino acids. Trimming cost V 4 bases and J 5 bases; bases outside gene matches: 12. For the CDR3, the DNA is TGCGCCAGCAGCCCTCAGGCCGGGACAGTCAACAATGAGCAGTTCTTC. Protein sequence: CASSPQAGTVNNEQFF.

The chain combines TRBV7-9 with TRBJ1-4; no reliable D call. CDR3 length: 14 amino acids. Trimming left V 1 base short and J 4 bases short, with 7 bases between. In germline, CDR1 is SEHNR, CDR2 FQNEAQ (reference sequence). The CDR3 nucleotides are TGTGCCAGCAGCTTAGAGGCCTATAATGAAAAACTGTTTTTT. Protein: CASSLEAYNEKLFF.

This clonotype was picked up many times. The genes are TRBV29-1 and TRBJ1-1; 9 bases are a match to TRBD1. Germline CDR1 SQVTM, CDR2 ANQGSEA. J was trimmed by 4 bases and V by 7 bases; bases with no gene match: 4. The CDR3 runs 12 residues. CDR3 loop: CSGGTGLTEAFF. The CDR3 DNA is TGCAGCGGGGGGACAGGGCTCACTGAAGCTTTCTTT.

This clonotype turned up a few times. The genes are TRBV20-1 and TRBJ2-7; D remains unclear. Trimming stripped 0 bases from V and 6 bases from J, with 15 bases between. The CDR3 is 14 residues long. Per the germline V gene, CDR1 is DFQATT and CDR2 is SNEGSKA (reference sequence). The CDR3 loop is CSAREGSPISEQYF. CDR3 DNA sequence: TGCAGTGCTAGAGAGGGTTCTCCAATCTCCGAGCAGTACTTC.

This chain links TRBV19 with TRBJ2-1; 7 bases are shared with TRBD1. There are 16 residues in the CDR3. Germline CDR1 and CDR2: LNHDA and SQIVND (reference sequence). The J segment lost 4 bases and the V segment lost 3 bases, leaving 9 bases of the junction unmatched. CDR3 amino acids: CASSIEGAHLYNEQFF. CDR3 nucleotides: TGTGCCAGTAGTATTGAGGGGGCTCATCTTTACAATGAGCAGTTCTTC.

This clonotype was counted a few times. The rearrangement links TRBV12-3 or TRBV12-4 to TRBJ1-6; 8 positions match TRBD1. The V gene end was trimmed by 5 bases and the J gene end by 8 bases; junction bases not matched to a gene: 5. The CDR3 has 14 amino acids. CDR3 nucleotides: TGTGCCAGCAGTCTCCCAGGGGGCGATTCACCCCTCCACTTT. It yields the protein CASSLPGGDSPLHF.

The chain couples TRBV10-3 to TRBJ2-1, with D perhaps TRBD1 (6 bases). Germline V gene data show CDR1 as ENHRY and CDR2 as SYGVKD. The CDR3 runs 13 residues. The V end lost 5 bases, the J end lost 3 bases, and 8 bases lay between the germline ends. Written as DNA, the CDR3 is TGTGCCATCAGTCCGACAGGCTACAATGAGCAGTTCTTC. Its translation is CAISPTGYNEQFF.

The chain recombines TRBV6-2 or TRBV6-3 with TRBJ2-4; a possible D gene is TRBD2 (6 bases). The germline V gene has CDR1 MNHEY and CDR2 SVGEGT. The V end was cut by 2 bases, the J end by 0 bases, with 26 bases between. CDR3 length: 21 amino acids. CDR3 sequence: CASSYPRLAPLPILAKNIQYF. The CDR3 nucleotides are TGTGCCAGCAGTTACCCGCGGCTAGCGCCGTTACCGATATTAGCCAAAAACATTCAGTACTTC.

This clonotype was picked up many times. The chain combines TRBV5-6 with TRBJ1-2; 8 nucleotides align to TRBD1. This CDR3 is 14 amino acids long. Germline V gene data show CDR1 as SGHDT and CDR2 as YYEEEE. The ends lost 5 bases at V and 0 bases at J; junction bases unmatched: 3. The CDR3 reads CASRGQVANYGYTF. The CDR3 nucleotides are TGTGCCAGCAGGGGACAGGTCGCTAACTATGGCTACACCTTC. The full variable domain, in which reference TRBV5-6 and TRBJ1-2 provide the parts outside the CDR3, is DAGVTQSPTHLIKTRGQQVTLRCSPKSGHDTVSWYQQALGQGPQFIFQYYEEEERQRGNFPDRFSGHQFPNYSSELNVNALLLGDSALYLCASRGQVANYGYTFGSGTRLTVV.

The sample holds a few counts of this clonotype. The chain uses TRBV7-4 and TRBJ2-7, with 9 nucleotides matching TRBD2. CDR3 length: 15 amino acids. Germline CDR1 SGHVT, CDR2 SQSDAQ. After removal of 2 bases from V and 2 bases from J, the junction contained 4 bases not matched to a gene. The chain's CDR3 is CASSLNSSGTYEQYF. The CDR3 DNA sequence: TGTGCCAGCAGCTTAAATTCTAGCGGGACCTACGAGCAGTACTTC. The full variable domain, in which reference TRBV7-4 and TRBJ2-7 provide the parts outside the CDR3, is GAGVSQSPRYKVAKRGRDVALRCDSISGHVTLYWYRQTLGQGSEVLTYSQSDAQRDKSGRPSGRFSAERPERSVSTLKIQRTEQGDSAVYLCASSLNSSGTYEQYFGPGTRLTVT.

This clonotype was detected only a few times. The chain combines TRBV4-3 with TRBJ2-7; the match to TRBD1 covers 8 bases. Germline V gene data show CDR1 as LGHNA and CDR2 as YSLEER. The CDR3 contains 15 residues. J lost 2 bases, V lost 2 bases, and 5 bases had no gene match. CDR3 in DNA: TGCGCCAGCAGCCAATACAGGGGGAGCGCCTACGAGCAGTACTTC. The encoded protein is CASSQYRGSAYEQYF.

The rearrangement links TRBV24-1 to TRBJ2-1, with 7 bases aligning to TRBD2. Germline loops: CDR1 KGHDR, CDR2 SFDVKD. The V segment lost 7 bases and the J segment 5 bases; nucleotides outside the gene matches: 10. This CDR3 is 15 amino acids long. This CDR3 reads CATSITGTTNNEQFF. The CDR3 nucleotides are TGTGCCACCAGCATAACCGGGACTACCAACAATGAGCAGTTCTTC.

The chain is built from TRBV6-1 and TRBJ2-4; either TRBD1 or TRBD2 may supply D (5 bases each). Germline V CDR1 and CDR2: MNHNS, SASEGT. The CDR3 totals 15 residues. The V gene lost 6 bases and the J gene lost 3 bases, with 15 bases spanning the gap. CDR3 bases: TGTGCCAGCAGGCCAGGGACCCGGGACAAAAACATTCAGTACTTC. Amino acid sequence: CASRPGTRDKNIQYF.

This clonotype was seen many times. Because it lacks the conserved phenylalanine or tryptophan at the end, this CDR3 is likely a read error. This chain connects TRBV30 to TRBJ1-1, with D perhaps matching TRBD1 (6 bases). The germline V and J ends were trimmed by 0 bases and 7 bases, with 12 bases remaining between them. The CDR3 length is 13 residues. Germline CDR1 is GTSNPN and CDR2 is SVGIG (reference sequence). The CDR3 coding sequence is TGTGCCTGGAGTGTACGAATGGACAGTGAAGCTTTCTCT. Protein product: CAWSVRMDSEAFS.

The table lists this clonotype with many counts. The rearrangement joins TRBV5-1 to TRBJ2-7; TRBD1 aligns across 7 bases. Germline V lookup: CDR1 SGHRS, CDR2 YFSETQ. CDR3 length: 11 residues. The ends lost 4 bases at V and 6 bases at J; junction bases unmatched: 1. This CDR3 reads CASSRDSEQYF. The CDR3 DNA follows: TGCGCCAGCAGCAGGGACAGCGAGCAGTACTTC.